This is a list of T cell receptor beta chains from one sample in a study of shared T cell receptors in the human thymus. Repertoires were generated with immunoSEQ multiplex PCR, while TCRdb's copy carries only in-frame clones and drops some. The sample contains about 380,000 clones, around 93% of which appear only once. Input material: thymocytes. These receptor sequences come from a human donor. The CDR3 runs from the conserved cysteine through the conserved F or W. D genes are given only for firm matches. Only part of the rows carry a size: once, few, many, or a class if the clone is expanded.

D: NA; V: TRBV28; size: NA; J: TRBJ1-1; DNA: TGTGCCAGCAGTTTCCATAACACTGAAGCTTTCTTT; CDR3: CASSFHNTEAFF
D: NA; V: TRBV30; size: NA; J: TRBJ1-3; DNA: TGTGCCTGGAGTGGGAGTTCTGGAAACACCATATATTTT; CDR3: CAWSGSSGNTIYF
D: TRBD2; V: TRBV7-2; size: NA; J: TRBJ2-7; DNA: TGTGCCAGCAGCTTAGCGGCGGCTAGCGGGGGATACTACGAGCAGTACTTC; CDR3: CASSLAAASGGYYEQYF
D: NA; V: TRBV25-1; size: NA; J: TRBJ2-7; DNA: TGTGCCAGCAGTGAATTTATTAGTAGTTCCTACGAGCAGTACTTC; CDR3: CASSEFISSSYEQYF
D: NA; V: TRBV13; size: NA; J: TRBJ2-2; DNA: TGTGCCAGCAGCTTGAGGCTAATGGAGATTAACCGGGAGCTGTTTTTT; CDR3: CASSLRLMEINRELFF
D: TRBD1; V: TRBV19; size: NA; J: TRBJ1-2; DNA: TGTGCCAGTAGTATTGACAGGGCCAACTATGGCTACACCTTC; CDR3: CASSIDRANYGYTF
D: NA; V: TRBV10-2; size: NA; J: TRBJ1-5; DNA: TGCGCCAGCAGTAAGGCTACCGATAGCAATCAGCCCCAGCATTTT; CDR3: CASSKATDSNQPQHF
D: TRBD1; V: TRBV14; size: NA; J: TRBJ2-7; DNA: TGTGCCAGCAGCAGGGACAGGGGATTCTACGAGCAGTACTTC; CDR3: CASSRDRGFYEQYF
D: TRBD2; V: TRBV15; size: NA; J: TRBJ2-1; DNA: TGTGCCACCAGCAGAGATCTCCCCAGCGGGAGGGGCAATGAGCAGTTCTTC; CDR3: CATSRDLPSGRGNEQFF
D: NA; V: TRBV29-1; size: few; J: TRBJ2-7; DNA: TGCAGCGGGTTGACAGACTACGAGCAGTACTTC; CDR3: CSGLTDYEQYF
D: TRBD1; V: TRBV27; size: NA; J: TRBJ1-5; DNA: TGTGCCAGCAGTCGGGACAGGGAACCAACAAGTGATCAGCCCCAGCATTTT; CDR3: CASSRDREPTSDQPQHF